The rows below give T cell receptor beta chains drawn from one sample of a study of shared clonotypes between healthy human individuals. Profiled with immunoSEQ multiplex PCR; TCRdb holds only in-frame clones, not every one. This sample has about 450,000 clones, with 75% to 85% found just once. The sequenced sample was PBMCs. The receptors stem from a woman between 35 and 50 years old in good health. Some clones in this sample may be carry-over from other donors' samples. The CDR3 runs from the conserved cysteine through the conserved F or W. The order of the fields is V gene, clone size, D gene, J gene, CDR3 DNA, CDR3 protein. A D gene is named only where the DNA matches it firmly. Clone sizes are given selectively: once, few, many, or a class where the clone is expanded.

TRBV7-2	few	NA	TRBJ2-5	TGTGCCAGCAGCTCCCAACAAGCGGGGACCCAGTACTTC	CASSSQQAGTQYF
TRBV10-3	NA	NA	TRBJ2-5	TGTGCCATCAGAGTGGGAGGGGGTGAGACCCAGTACTTC	CAIRVGGGETQYF
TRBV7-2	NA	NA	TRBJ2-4	TGTGCCAGCAGCTTAGGCACGGGAGCGGACATTCAGTACTTC	CASSLGTGADIQYF
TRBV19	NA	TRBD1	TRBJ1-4	TGTGCCAGTAGTACCTCCGGGACAGTGCTAACGGGGAAACTGTTTTTT	CASSTSGTVLTGKLFF
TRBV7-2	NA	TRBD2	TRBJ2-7	TGTGCCAGCAGCCAGGGACTAACCCGACCAACCTACGAGCAGTACTTC	CASSQGLTRPTYEQYF
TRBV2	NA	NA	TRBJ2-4	TGTGCCAGCGTAATAGCCAAAAACATTCAGTACTTC	CASVIAKNIQYF
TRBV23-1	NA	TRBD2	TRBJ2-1	TGCGCCAGCAGTCAACCAAAGCGGGAGTACGGACTCCATGGTTACAATGAGCAGTTCTTC	CASSQPKREYGLHGYNEQFF
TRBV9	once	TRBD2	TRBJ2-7	TGTGCCAGCAGCGCCTCCGGGACTAGCGGGTTCAACGAGCAGTACTTC	CASSASGTSGFNEQYF
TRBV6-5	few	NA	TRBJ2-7	TGTGCCAGCAGTTACGGGGTCTACCCCTACGAGCAGTACTTC	CASSYGVYPYEQYF
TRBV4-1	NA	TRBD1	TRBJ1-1	TGCGCCAGCAGCCCCCACCGGGACAGGAGGTCTGCTTTCTTT	CASSPHRDRRSAFF
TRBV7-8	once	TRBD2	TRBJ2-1	TGTGCCAGCAGCTTGCGGGAGTCCTACAATGAGCAGTTCTTC	CASSLRESYNEQFF
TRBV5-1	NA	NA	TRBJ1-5	TGCGCCAGCAGCTTGGGACAGAGCAATCAGCCCCAGCATTTT	CASSLGQSNQPQHF
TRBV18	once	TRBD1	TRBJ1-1	TGTGCCAGCTCACAATCTAGACAGGGGGCGAACACTGAAGCTTTCTTT	CASSQSRQGANTEAFF
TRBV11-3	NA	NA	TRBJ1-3	TGTGCCAGCAGCTTAGACCAAGGGACCGAGGTGACTGGAAACACCATATATTTT	CASSLDQGTEVTGNTIYF
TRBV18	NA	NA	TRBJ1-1	TGTGCCAGCTCAACGTACAGCACTGAAGCTTTCTTT	CASSTYSTEAFF
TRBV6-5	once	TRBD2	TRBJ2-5	TGTGCCAGCAGTTACCTAGCGGGAGATCGAGAGACCCAGTACTTC	CASSYLAGDRETQYF
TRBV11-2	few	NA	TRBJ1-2	TGTGCCAGCAGCTCCCCGGGGGGAGGCTATGGCTACACCTTC	CASSSPGGGYGYTF
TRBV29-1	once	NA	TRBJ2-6	TGCAGCGTACTGGGACGCGGAGGGGCTGGGGCCAACGTCCTGACTTTC	CSVLGRGGAGANVLTF
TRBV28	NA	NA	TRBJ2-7	TGTGCCAGCAGCCTACTGGGGCACTCCTACGAGCAGTACTTC	CASSLLGHSYEQYF
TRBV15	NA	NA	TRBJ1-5	TGTGCCACCAGCAGAGATCTGGTCAAAAGCAATCAGCCCCAGCATTTT	CATSRDLVKSNQPQHF
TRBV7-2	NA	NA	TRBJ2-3	TGTGCCAGCAGCCCCGATAGACAGGTTGATACGCAGTATTTT	CASSPDRQVDTQYF
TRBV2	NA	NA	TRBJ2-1	TGTGCCAGCATTAGGTCCTCCTACAATGAGCAGTTCTTC	CASIRSSYNEQFF
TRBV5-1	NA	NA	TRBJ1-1	TGCGCCAGCAGCTTGGCTTTGCCAGGGAACACTGAAGCTTTCTTT	CASSLALPGNTEAFF
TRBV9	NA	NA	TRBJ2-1	TGTGCCAGCAGCGTAGCTGGGGAGACCTACAATGAGCAGTTCTTC	CASSVAGETYNEQFF
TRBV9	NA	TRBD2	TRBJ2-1	TGTGCCAGCAGCCCAGGACTAGCGGGAGGGGAAAGTGAGCAGTTCTTC	CASSPGLAGGESEQFF
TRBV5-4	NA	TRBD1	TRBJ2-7	TGTGCCAGCAGCTTTGAGGCAGGGGGCTCCTACGAGCAGTACTTC	CASSFEAGGSYEQYF
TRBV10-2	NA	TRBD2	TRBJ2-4	TGCGCCAGCAGCGACCTAGCGGGAACCACCATTCAGTACTTC	CASSDLAGTTIQYF
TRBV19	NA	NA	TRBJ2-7	TGTGCCAGTAGTATGTTTGGCAGTTTAAAGACCTACGAGCAGTACTTC	CASSMFGSLKTYEQYF
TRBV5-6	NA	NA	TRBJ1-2	TGTGCCAGCAGCGCACAAGCTAACTATGGCTACACCTTC	CASSAQANYGYTF
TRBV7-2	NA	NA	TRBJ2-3	TGTGCCAGCAGCTTACGGGTATTCGGAGCGGTACGCACAGATACGCAGTATTTT	CASSLRVFGAVRTDTQYF
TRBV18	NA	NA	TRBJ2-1	TGTGCCAGCTCACCATCGGGCAGGGATTCCTACAATGAGCAGTTCTTC	CASSPSGRDSYNEQFF
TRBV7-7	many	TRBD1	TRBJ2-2	TGTGCTAGCAGCCGCACAGGGGGCGATGGTGCCGGGGAGCTGTTTTTT	CASSRTGGDGAGELFF
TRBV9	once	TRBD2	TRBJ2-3	TGTGCCAGCAGCGTAAGGGGACTAGTTACCGATACGCAGTATTTT	CASSVRGLVTDTQYF
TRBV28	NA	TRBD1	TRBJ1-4	TGTGCCAGCAGTTGGAACAGGGGAGGGTATGAAAAACTGTTTTTT	CASSWNRGGYEKLFF
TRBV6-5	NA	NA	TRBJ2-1	TGTGCCAGCAGGGCGGACAGCACCTACAATGAGCAGTTCTTC	CASRADSTYNEQFF
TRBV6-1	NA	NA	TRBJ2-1	TGTGCCAGCATCTATGAGCAGTTCTTC	CASIYEQFF
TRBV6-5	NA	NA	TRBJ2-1	TGTGCCAGCAGCCCTAGGGAGTTAAGCAATGAGCAGTTCTTC	CASSPRELSNEQFF
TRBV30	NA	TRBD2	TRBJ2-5	TGTGCCTGGCGTGGGGGGCGGGAGGCACAAGAGACCCAGTACTTC	CAWRGGREAQETQYF